This T cell receptor (beta chain) was obtained from a study of cytomegalovirus exposure and HLA in healthy donors. The study, taken as a whole, reports: Most TCR sequences were uncommon, yet certain public TCRs appeared in many donors. In a later analysis, at a false discovery rate of 0.05, roughly 17,000 TCR beta sequences matched HLA alleles. In a later analysis, a missense DCLRE1C variant was linked to TCR beta V- and J-gene trimming. Presence/absence analysis assumed near-uniform sequencing depth across donors.

A multiplex PCR was run with 60 Vbeta primers and 13 Jbeta primers. TCRdb's copy holds only in-frame clones and misses some; the assay was immunoSEQ multiplex PCR. The table lists about 120,000 clones, about 10% of them singletons. CDR1 and CDR2 (germline): SNHLY, FYNNEI. The CDR3 consists of 15 residues. V was pared by 3 bases and J by 8 bases, with 16 bases between. For this clone: Its cognate antigen is unknown.

This sequence joins TRBV2 and TRBJ1-4; D might be TRBD1 (6 bases). The source is a woman younger than 35 in good health and CMV-seropositive. Sequencing was performed on PBMCs. The CDR3 nucleotides are TGTGCCAGCAGTGAGGGGGCAGGGCGGGAGGAAAAACTGTTTTTT. It is translated as CASSEGAGREEKLFF.